The clone carrying this T cell receptor beta chain showed up just a few times. The data stem from a study of OX40 agonist ivuxolimab in advanced cancers. Overall study context: From 23 to 79 years was the age range, with a mean of roughly 64 years, and approximately 84% were male.

The V gene's germline CDR1 is MNHNS and CDR2 SASEGT. The CDR3 is 13 amino acids. V gave up 0 bases and J gave up 6 bases, with 7 bases separating them. The repertoire was sequenced with immunoSEQ multiplex PCR; TCRdb's copy has only in-frame clones and lacks some. The repertoire consists of approximately 43,000 clones, with about 82% occurring once and the leading ten covering approximately 2.6%. This chain joins TRBV6-1 and TRBJ2-3; D is uncertain. This TCR came from an adult with an advanced solid tumor such as melanoma, head and neck, liver or kidney cancer. The specimen was CD4+ or CD8+ T cells sorted from blood, collected in a trial of the OX40 agonist ivuxolimab. The CDR3 bases are TGTGCCAGCAGTGAAGCTCAGGTGGATACGCAGTATTTT. Its translation: CASSEAQVDTQYF.